These 30 T cell receptor beta chains came from one sample sequenced in a study of cytomegalovirus exposure and HLA in healthy donors. The repertoire was sequenced with immunoSEQ multiplex PCR; TCRdb's copy has only in-frame clones and lacks some. The sample records more than 95,000 clones, roughly 95% being singletons. Source material: PBMCs. These receptors came from a man aged 18 to 30 in good health and CMV-seronegative.

V usage is TRBV29-1 and J usage is TRBJ1-5; 7 nucleotides line up with TRBD1. Germline values: CDR1 SQVTM, CDR2 ANQGSEA. The CDR3 is made up of 12 amino acids. V was pared by 6 bases and J by 11 bases, with 10 bases of the junction left unmatched. CDR3 in amino acids: CSVGTDTGAQHF. CDR3 DNA sequence: TGCAGCGTGGGGACCGACACAGGGGCCCAGCATTTT.

The rearrangement uses TRBV28 and TRBJ2-7, with a tentative D call TRBD2 (6 bases). Trimming removed 6 bases at V and 4 bases at J, with 16 bases between. From germline, CDR1 is MDHEN and CDR2 SYDVKM. The CDR3 is made up of 14 amino acids. CDR3 in amino acids: CASSLGLAPYEQYF. In nucleotides, the CDR3 is TGTGCCAGCAGCCTGGGGCTAGCGCCGTACGAGCAGTACTTC.

This CDR3 reads CASSLWTGGGETQYF. The CDR3 nucleotides are TGTGCCAGCAGTTTATGGACAGGGGGCGGCGAGACCCAGTACTTC. The chain has TRBV27 and TRBJ2-5; 11 nucleotides line up with TRBD1. The CDR3 has 15 amino acids. CDR1 is MNHEY and CDR2 is SMNVEV in the germline V gene (reference sequence). Germline trimming cut 1 base from V and 5 bases from J; bases unmatched to any gene: 3.

The V call is TRBV29-1, the J call TRBJ2-5; 9 bases map to TRBD1. J lost 7 bases, V lost 6 bases, and 12 bases had no gene match. CDR1 SQVTM and CDR2 ANQGSEA come from the germline V gene. The CDR3 extends over 14 amino acids. CDR3 nucleotides: TGCAGCGTCGGGGTGGGACAGGGCGTCGGGACCCAGTACTTC. Protein sequence: CSVGVGQGVGTQYF.

The V gene is TRBV7-9, the J gene TRBJ1-2, with a tentative D call TRBD1 (6 bases). The germline CDR1 and CDR2 sequences are SEHNR and FQNEAQ (reference sequence). V was clipped by 5 bases and J by 8 bases, with 15 bases between them. The CDR3 has 13 residues. DNA of the CDR3: TGTGCCAGCAGCCCCGGACAGCTTTACGGCTACACCTTC. This sequence encodes CASSPGQLYGYTF.

This sequence joins TRBV5-1 and TRBJ2-1; perhaps TRBD2 as D (5 bases). The CDR3 consists of 14 residues. V lost 7 bases to trimming and J lost 4 bases, with 15 bases between them. Germline V CDR1 and CDR2: SGHRS, YFSETQ. DNA of the CDR3: TGCGCCAGCCCCGCAGGACTGTCTTACAATGAGCAGTTCTTC. This translates into CASPAGLSYNEQFF.

This chain uses TRBV28 with TRBJ1-4; D may be TRBD1 (5 bases). V was cut by 5 bases and J by 6 bases, with 19 bases left in between. Germline-derived CDR1 and CDR2 are MDHEN and SYDVKM. This CDR3 has 16 amino acids. CDR3 sequence: CASSPARGGEDEKLFF. CDR3 DNA sequence: TGTGCCAGCAGTCCGGCCCGCGGGGGGGAAGATGAAAAACTGTTTTTT.

The chain uses TRBV28 and TRBJ1-4; a possible D gene is TRBD1 (6 bases). Germline CDR1 is MDHEN and CDR2 is SYDVKM. The CDR3 covers 14 residues. Trimming removed 4 bases from V and 7 bases from J, with 13 bases in between. CDR3 protein: CASSSPGGGEKLFF. The CDR3 nucleotides read TGTGCCAGCAGTTCCCCGGGAGGGGGTGAAAAACTGTTTTTT.

This rearrangement joins TRBV7-3 to TRBJ2-2, with a tentative D call TRBD2 (5 bases). Germline V gene data show CDR1 as SGHTA and CDR2 as FQGTGA. V dropped 3 bases and J dropped 4 bases, with 12 bases sitting between them. The CDR3 consists of 15 residues. In nucleotides, the CDR3 is TGTGCCAGCAGCTTTGGAGGAGGCAGCACCGGGGAGCTGTTTTTT. It is translated as CASSFGGGSTGELFF.

Points on this clone: One end of the junction fails to match germline, which may point to a read error. J is TRBJ2-7 and V is TRBV18; D perhaps matches TRBD2 (5 bases). Germline CDR1 KGHSH, CDR2 LQKENI. CDR3 length equals 14 residues. DNA of the CDR3: TGTGCCAGCTCGTCACTAGATAACTCCCACGAGCAGTACTTC. It codes for CASSSLDNSHEQYF.

This chain joins TRBV6-6 and TRBJ1-2; TRBD1 might be the D (5 bases). The V end lost 0 bases, the J end lost 3 bases, and 11 bases lay between the germline ends. The CDR3 is 15 residues long. CDR1 is MNHNY and CDR2 is SVGAGI in the germline V gene (reference sequence). The CDR3 DNA is TGTGCCAGCAGTTACTCGAAAATACAGGACTATGGCTACACCTTC. Translated, it gives CASSYSKIQDYGYTF.

The rearrangement uses TRBV11-2 and TRBJ2-1, with D maybe TRBD2 (6 bases). V lost 5 bases and J 6 bases, leaving 20 bases between the germline ends. The V gene's germline CDR1 is SGHAT and CDR2 FQNNGV. CDR3 length: 16 amino acids. CDR3 sequence: CASSIIVGGLSNEQFF. DNA of the CDR3: TGTGCCAGCAGCATCATCGTGGGGGGACTCAGCAATGAGCAGTTCTTC.

The chain joins TRBV25-1 to TRBJ2-5; 7 bases fit TRBD1. This CDR3 comprises 13 residues. Germline CDR1 and CDR2: MGHDK and SYGVNS. Trimming removed 4 bases from V and 5 bases from J; junction bases left unmatched: 4. The CDR3 sequence is CASSGDREETQYF. CDR3 nucleotides: TGTGCCAGCAGTGGAGACAGGGAGGAGACCCAGTACTTC.

The chain uses TRBV30 and TRBJ2-3; no reliable D call. With 1 base removed from V and 1 base from J, the gap between germline ends came to 3 bases. Germline CDR1 and CDR2: GTSNPN and SVGIG (reference sequence). CDR3 length equals 12 residues. The CDR3 region has the DNA TGTGCCTGGAGTGCTGGCACAGATACGCAGTATTTT. This translates into CAWSAGTDTQYF.

The V call is TRBV4-1, the J call TRBJ2-1, with TRBD2 matching 7 bases. CDR3 length: 12 residues. After removal of 3 bases from V and 9 bases from J, the junction contained 2 bases not matched to a gene. Looked up from germline, CDR1 is MGHRA and CDR2 is YSYEKL. In DNA form, the CDR3 reads TGCGCCAGCAGCCATGCTAGCGGTGAGCAGTTCTTC. As protein: CASSHASGEQFF.

This chain uses TRBV5-4 with TRBJ2-1, with 11 positions matching TRBD2. The CDR3 spans 16 residues. Germline V gene lookup returns CDR1 SGHNT and CDR2 YYREEE (reference sequence). Germline trimming cut 4 bases from V and 7 bases from J; bases unmatched to any gene: 10. The CDR3 DNA reads as TGTGCCAGCAGCGCCAGACTAGCGGGGCCCCTAAATGAGCAGTTCTTC. This sequence encodes CASSARLAGPLNEQFF. The full variable domain, in which reference TRBV5-4 and TRBJ2-1 provide the parts outside the CDR3, is ETGVTQSPTHLIKTRGQQVTLRCSSQSGHNTVSWYQQALGQGPQFIFQYYREEENGRGNFPPRFSGLQFPNYSSELNVNALELDDSALYLCASSARLAGPLNEQFFGPGTRLTVL.

The chain joins TRBV28 to TRBJ1-2; D gene ambiguous. This CDR3 region has 11 residues. CDR1 MDHEN and CDR2 SYDVKM come from the germline V gene. V lost 10 bases, J lost 4 bases, and 10 bases lay in between. The CDR3 spells CATQVTYGYTF. CDR3 nucleotide sequence: TGTGCCACCCAGGTTACCTATGGCTACACCTTC.

This clone was seen a single time. V usage is TRBV29-1 and J usage is TRBJ2-7; the match to TRBD2 covers 8 bases. From germline, CDR1 is SQVTM and CDR2 ANQGSEA. The V and J ends lost 7 bases and 4 bases, in that order; junction bases with no gene match: 9. The CDR3 runs 13 residues. The CDR3 sequence: CSAAGGRYYEQYF. The CDR3 nucleotides are TGCAGCGCGGCGGGAGGCAGGTATTACGAGCAGTACTTC.

The V call is TRBV28, the J call TRBJ2-5; D not certain. From germline, CDR1 is MDHEN and CDR2 SYDVKM. This CDR3 spans 11 amino acids. V lost 1 base, J lost 9 bases, and 6 bases lay in between. The CDR3 region is CASSLSQAQYF. Here the CDR3 DNA reads TGTGCCAGCAGTTTATCCCAGGCCCAGTACTTC.

The chain carries TRBV7-2 and TRBJ2-7; 10 bases align to TRBD2. V gave up 5 bases and J gave up 2 bases; unmatched junction bases: 6. CDR1 is SGHTA and CDR2 is FQGNSA in the germline V gene. The length of the CDR3 is 15 residues. The CDR3 DNA sequence: TGTGCCAGCAGCCCCCGACTAGCGGGCACCTACGAGCAGTACTTC. It codes for CASSPRLAGTYEQYF. The full variable domain, with the rest looked up from reference TRBV7-2 and TRBJ2-7, is GAGVSQSPSNKVTEKGKDVELRCDPISGHTALYWYRQSLGQGLEFLIYFQGNSAPDKSGLPSDRFSAERTGGSVSTLTIQRTQQEDSAVYLCASSPRLAGTYEQYFGPGTRLTVT.

The chain links TRBV11-3 to TRBJ2-1, with 14 bases that match TRBD2. The J segment lost 5 bases and the V segment lost 4 bases, leaving 7 bases of the junction unmatched. CDR1 is SGHNT, CDR2 YENEEA, per germline. The CDR3 length is 17 residues. The CDR3 DNA reads as TGTGCCAGCAGCTATTGGACTAGCGGGAGGCGAGACAATGAGCAGTTCTTC. It is translated as CASSYWTSGRRDNEQFF.

The V call is TRBV11-2, the J call TRBJ1-3, with TRBD1 matching 7 bases. This CDR3 has 15 residues. CDR1 SGHAT and CDR2 FQNNGV come from the germline V gene. V dropped 5 bases and J dropped 4; count of bases not matched to a gene: 8. The CDR3 bases are TGTGCCAGCAGCCCCCGACAGGGATCAGGAAACACCATATATTTT. This codes for CASSPRQGSGNTIYF.

V and J are TRBV6-5 and TRBJ2-1; D possibly corresponds to TRBD2 (5 bases). Germline CDR1 reads MNHEY; CDR2 reads SVGAGI. The CDR3 contains 15 residues. V was shortened by 7 bases and J by 2 bases, with 15 bases between the two germline ends. The CDR3 protein is CASTVTAAAYNEQFF. The CDR3, as DNA: TGTGCCAGCACCGTTACAGCGGCGGCCTACAATGAGCAGTTCTTC.

The chain uses TRBV29-1 and TRBJ1-4; TRBD1 matches 7 bases. Germline CDR1 SQVTM, CDR2 ANQGSEA. The CDR3 loop spans 12 amino acids. Trimming cost V 7 bases and J 8 bases; bases outside gene matches: 7. CDR3 bases: TGCAGCGCCATACCACAGGGGGAAAAACTGTTTTTT. Residues: CSAIPQGEKLFF.

The chain links TRBV19 to TRBJ2-2, with 7 bases fitting TRBD1. The V gene end was trimmed by 11 bases and the J gene end by 5 bases; junction bases not matched to a gene: 2. The CDR3 is 11 residues long. The germline V gene encodes CDR1 LNHDA and CDR2 SQIVND (reference sequence). The CDR3 region has the DNA TGTGCCGCAGGGGGAACCGGGGAGCTGTTTTTT. The encoded protein is CAAGGTGELFF.

The chain carries TRBV27 and TRBJ2-1; the match to TRBD2 covers 10 bases. Germline CDR1 and CDR2: MNHEY and SMNVEV (reference sequence). The CDR3 extends over 14 amino acids. Trimming at V came to 5 bases and at J to 7 bases, leaving 5 bases not matched to a gene. The DNA for the CDR3 is TGTGCCAGCAGTCTAGCGGGAGCGGCGAATGAGCAGTTCTTC. Translating it yields CASSLAGAANEQFF.

The chain combines TRBV27 with TRBJ2-3; D gene unclear. CDR1 MNHEY and CDR2 SMNVEV come from the germline V gene (reference sequence). Trimming shortened V by 6 bases and J by 2 bases, and 9 bases separated the two germline ends. There are 13 residues in the CDR3. The CDR3 DNA is TGTGCCAGCAGCCTATCTATCACAGATACGCAGTATTTT. Its translation is CASSLSITDTQYF.

This chain joins TRBV5-6 and TRBJ1-2, with 8 bases matching TRBD1. Trimming took 0 bases from V and 2 from J; bases not matched to a gene: 0. The CDR3 runs to 14 residues. Germline V lookup: CDR1 SGHDT, CDR2 YYEEEE. The CDR3 coding sequence is TGTGCCAGCAGCTTGGGACAGGGGAACTATGGCTACACCTTC. Amino acid sequence: CASSLGQGNYGYTF.

The J gene is TRBJ2-5, the V gene TRBV19, with 11 bases matching TRBD2. Trimming cost V 4 bases and J 5 bases; bases outside gene matches: 6. There are 15 residues in the CDR3. CDR1 LNHDA and CDR2 SQIVND come from the germline V gene (reference sequence). In DNA, the CDR3 is TGTGCCAGTAGTACTACTAGCGGGAGTTTTGAGACCCAGTACTTC. Protein: CASSTTSGSFETQYF.

The sample holds a few counts of this clone. This chain joins TRBV6-5 and TRBJ1-3, with no clear D. The V end was cut by 10 bases, the J end by 0 bases, with 13 bases between. Per the germline V gene, CDR1 is MNHEY and CDR2 is SVGAGI. There are 14 residues in the CDR3. The CDR3 coding sequence is TGTGCCACCCGAGTCGGAGGCTCTGGAAACACCATATATTTT. Translating it yields CATRVGGSGNTIYF.